This paragraph covers one T cell receptor beta chain sequence. Its target antigen remains unknown. No base-level quality is on record; no much larger clone is a single base apart. The donors were around 39 Caucasian individuals from Russia, aged about 6 to 100 years, who were systemically healthy. Each donor gave about 9.7 milliliters of peripheral blood, drawn into EDTA-treated Vacutainer tubes. PBMCs were isolated by Ficoll-Paque density-gradient centrifugation, with at least 6 million obtained per sample. Total RNA was extracted from PBMCs with Trizol reagent, with at least 6 micrograms obtained per sample. For every donor, flow cytometry on a PBMC aliquot measured the percentage of naive CD45RAhigh/CD27high T cells. This entry is derived from a study of blood T cells in healthy people across ages (dated by TCRdb to about 2015). With respect to the entire study: Template switching captured roughly one uniquely barcoded TCR beta cDNA molecule per two T cells in model experiments. For two donors (one aged 18 to 29 and one aged 80 or older), the study analyzed two additional independent replicas of 1 million unique cDNA reads from the same blood draw. The donors were divided into four age groups: young (average roughly 15 years), middle-aged (about 41), aged (about 56) and long-lived (more than 75). To track age-related changes in TCR beta repertoire diversity, the study relied on deep sequencing normalized with unique cDNA molecular identifiers.

What the authors observed across the whole study: Compared with the aged group, more naive CD4+ T cells, fewer expanded clones and increased TCR diversity were shown by the long-lived group, suggesting age selection. Observed TCR beta diversity per million T cells fell roughly linearly with age, and a significant reduction was already apparent by age approximately 40. Because donor CMV infection status was unknown, age-related changes in expanded clonotypes were potentially confounded. Estimates of total diversity based on one million sequenced T cells were considered lower bounds and underestimates. Bulk unsorted PBMC profiling prevented conclusive comparison of naive and antigen-experienced compartments. The percentage of naive T cells measured by flow cytometry correlated strongly with observed TCR beta diversity.

The method behind the library was 5' RACE. TCRdb lists the instrument as Illumina HiSeq 2500. The second PCR ran for about 6 to 11 cycles and used a J-beta primer mix along with a sample-barcoded 5' primer. A template-switch 5' adaptor carrying 12 random nucleotides introduced a unique molecular identifier onto each TCR beta cDNA molecule. Each sample yielded at least 3 million CDR3-containing paired-end reads. First-strand cDNA was synthesized from all RNA with the Mint cDNA synthesis kit, primed by a TRBC-specific oligonucleotide. All cDNA was treated with uracil-DNA glycosylase and then went through a first 18-cycle PCR with the universal primers M1SS and BC2_uni_R. As for the authors' bioinformatics: Normalization of each sample was performed by random selection of 1 million high-quality reads, each carrying a distinct molecular identifier. Instead of being binned into consensus sequences, reads with shared molecular identifiers were discarded. CDR3 identification, clonotype clustering and error correction used MiTCR with a Q25 quality threshold and the strictest error-elimination algorithm. A nonparametric unseen species model with Euler transformation was used to estimate lower-bound total TCR beta diversity. TCRdb trimmed the raw reads at Q25, called clones with MiXCR and kept productive beta chains. CDR3 protein duplicates are merged, each entry listing the most common genes and DNA. These V and J calls are TCRdb output, not the study's own analysis. This sample comprises hundreds of thousands of distinct CDR3 sequences, around a quarter of them detected only once. Together, the top ten hold 9.4% of the sample.

CDR1 and CDR2 are drawn from the germline V gene: MDHEN, SYDVKM. Compared with germline, V lacks 6 bases and J lacks 2 bases; bases without a gene match: 14. The CDR3 holds 18 amino acids from the cysteine to the phenylalanine. Just the 54-base CDR3 DNA is kept, in frame starting at base 1. These same data were also listed under a study on T cells of mothers and their children. That second report states: Nine systemically healthy Caucasian individuals served as donors, namely three mothers together with their six children. cDNA synthesis consumed the entire amount of extracted RNA, loaded at 1.5 ug RNA in each 15 ul reaction. Sample barcodes and 2-4 random nucleotides were added via the M1S primer in the second PCR. Over 8.5 million TCR beta CDR3 reads were obtained for each mother, and around 2.7 million reads were obtained for each child. Thymic selection similarly shapes TCR recombination output in related and unrelated pairs, with minor effect from inherited differences. Related mother-child pairs always showed normalized repertoire overlap that was slightly higher than in unrelated mother-child pairs, though the difference was never significant. No persistent microchimeric T cell clones were detected, at a sensitivity of around 97 clones per million clonotypes. Deep NGS was used in the study to compare the TCR beta repertoires of mothers and children and to look for features that separate related mother-child pairs from unrelated individuals. The mean age was roughly 44 +/- 4 years for the mothers and around 11 +/- 4 years for the children. After adapters were ligated using NEBNext reagents, the libraries underwent 100+100 nt paired-end sequencing on an Illumina HiSeq 2000. Mother and child libraries were prepared a month apart and sequenced in separate runs to prevent cross-contamination. Each donor had between roughly 450,000 and 2,100,000 distinct TCR beta clonotypes identified. Naive TCR beta clonotypes were estimated from low-frequency clonotypes matched to each donor's FACS-determined naive share, without sorting.

The source is a boy younger than 18 in good health. The chain links TRBV28 with TRBJ2-1, and TRBD1 aligns with 9 junction nucleotides. Sequenced: blood. The nucleotide sequence reads TGTGCCAGCAGCCTGTTCCCCCGGGACAGGGACCCCTACAATGAGCAGTTCTTC. This encodes CASSLFPRDRDPYNEQFF.